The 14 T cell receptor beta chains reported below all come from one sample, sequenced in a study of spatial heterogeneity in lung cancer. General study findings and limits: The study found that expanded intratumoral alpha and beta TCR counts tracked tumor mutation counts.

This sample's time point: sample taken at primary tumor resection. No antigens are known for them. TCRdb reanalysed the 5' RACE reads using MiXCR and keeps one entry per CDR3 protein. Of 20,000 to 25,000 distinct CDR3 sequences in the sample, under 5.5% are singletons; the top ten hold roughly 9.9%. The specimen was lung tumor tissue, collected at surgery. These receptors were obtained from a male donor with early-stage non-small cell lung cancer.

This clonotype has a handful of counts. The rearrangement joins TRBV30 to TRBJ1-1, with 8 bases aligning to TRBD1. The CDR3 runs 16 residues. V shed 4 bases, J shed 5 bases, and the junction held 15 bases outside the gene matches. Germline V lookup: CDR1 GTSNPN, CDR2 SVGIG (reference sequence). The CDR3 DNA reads TGTGCCTGGAACAGCCGTAGGCAGGGGGCGCGAACTGAAGCTTTCTTT. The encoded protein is CAWNSRRQGARTEAFF.

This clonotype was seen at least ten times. In nucleotides, the CDR3 is TGTGCCAGCAGCTTGACAGGGGTCAATTCACCCCTCCACTTT. This sequence encodes CASSLTGVNSPLHF. The rearrangement links TRBV3-1 to TRBJ1-6; 8 bases are shared with TRBD1. This CDR3 region has 14 residues. Germline CDR1 is LGHDT and CDR2 is YNNKEL (reference sequence). With V trimmed by 5 bases and J by 7 bases, 4 bases remained unmatched.

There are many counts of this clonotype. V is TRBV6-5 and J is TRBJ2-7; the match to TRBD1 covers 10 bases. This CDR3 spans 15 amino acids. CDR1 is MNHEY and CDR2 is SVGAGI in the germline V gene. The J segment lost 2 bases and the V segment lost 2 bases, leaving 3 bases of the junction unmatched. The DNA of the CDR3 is TGTGCCAGCAGTTACCCGGGACAGGGGACCTACGAGCAGTACTTC. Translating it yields CASSYPGQGTYEQYF.

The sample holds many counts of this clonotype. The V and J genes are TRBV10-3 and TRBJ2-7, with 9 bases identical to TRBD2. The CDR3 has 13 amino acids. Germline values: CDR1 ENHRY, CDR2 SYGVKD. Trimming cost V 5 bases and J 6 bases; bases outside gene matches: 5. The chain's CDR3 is CAISPGLASEQYF. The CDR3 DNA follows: TGTGCCATCAGTCCCGGACTAGCGTCCGAGCAGTACTTC.

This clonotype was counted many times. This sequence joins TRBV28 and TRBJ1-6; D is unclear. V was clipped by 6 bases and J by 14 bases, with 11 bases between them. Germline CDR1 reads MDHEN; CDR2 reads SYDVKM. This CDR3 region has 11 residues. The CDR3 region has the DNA TGTGCCAGCAGCCTCTACGGGTCCCTCCACTTT. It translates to CASSLYGSLHF.

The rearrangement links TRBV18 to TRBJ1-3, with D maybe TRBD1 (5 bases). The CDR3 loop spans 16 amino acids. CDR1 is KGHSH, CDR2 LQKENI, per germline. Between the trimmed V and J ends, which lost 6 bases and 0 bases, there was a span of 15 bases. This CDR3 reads CASSRQSGGSGNTIYF. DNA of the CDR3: TGTGCCAGCTCGCGACAGTCCGGGGGCTCTGGAAACACCATATATTTT.

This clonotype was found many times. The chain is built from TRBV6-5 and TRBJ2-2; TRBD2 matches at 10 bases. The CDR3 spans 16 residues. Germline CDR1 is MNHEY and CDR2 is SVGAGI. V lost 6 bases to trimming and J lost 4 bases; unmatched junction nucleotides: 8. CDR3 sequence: CASSRLLAGRTGELFF. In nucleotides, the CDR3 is TGTGCCAGCAGCCGCTTACTAGCGGGACGCACCGGGGAGCTGTTTTTT.

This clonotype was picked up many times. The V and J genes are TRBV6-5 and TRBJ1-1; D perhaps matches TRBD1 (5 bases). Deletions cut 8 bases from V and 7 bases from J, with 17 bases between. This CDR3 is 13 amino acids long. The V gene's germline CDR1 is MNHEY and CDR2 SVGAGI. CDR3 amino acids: CASLGRRGSEAFF. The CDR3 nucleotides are TGTGCCAGCCTAGGGCGGAGGGGCAGTGAAGCTTTCTTT.

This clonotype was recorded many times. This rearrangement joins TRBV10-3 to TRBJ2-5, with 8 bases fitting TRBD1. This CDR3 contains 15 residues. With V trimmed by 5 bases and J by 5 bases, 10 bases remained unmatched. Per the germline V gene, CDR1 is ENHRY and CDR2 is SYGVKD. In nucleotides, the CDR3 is TGTGCCATCAGTACCCCGGGACAGGAAGGGGAGACCCAGTACTTC. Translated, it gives CAISTPGQEGETQYF.

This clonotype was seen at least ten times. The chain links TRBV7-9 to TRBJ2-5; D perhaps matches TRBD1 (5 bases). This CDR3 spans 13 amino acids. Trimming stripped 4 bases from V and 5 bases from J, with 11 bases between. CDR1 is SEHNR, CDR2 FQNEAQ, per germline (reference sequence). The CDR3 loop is CASSWQGQETQYF. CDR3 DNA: TGTGCCAGCAGCTGGCAGGGCCAGGAGACCCAGTACTTC.

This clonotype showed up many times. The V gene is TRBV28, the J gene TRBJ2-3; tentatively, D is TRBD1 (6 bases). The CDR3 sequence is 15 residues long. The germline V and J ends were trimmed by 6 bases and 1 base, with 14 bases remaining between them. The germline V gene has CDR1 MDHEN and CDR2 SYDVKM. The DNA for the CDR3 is TGTGCCAGCAGCCTCCGGGACACTCGCACAGATACGCAGTATTTT. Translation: CASSLRDTRTDTQYF.

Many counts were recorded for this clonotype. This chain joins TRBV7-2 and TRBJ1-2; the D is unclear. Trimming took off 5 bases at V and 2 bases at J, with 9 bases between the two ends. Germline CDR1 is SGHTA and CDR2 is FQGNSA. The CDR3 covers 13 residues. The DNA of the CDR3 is TGTGCCAGCAGCCCTCACGAGAACTATGGCTACACCTTC. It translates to CASSPHENYGYTF.

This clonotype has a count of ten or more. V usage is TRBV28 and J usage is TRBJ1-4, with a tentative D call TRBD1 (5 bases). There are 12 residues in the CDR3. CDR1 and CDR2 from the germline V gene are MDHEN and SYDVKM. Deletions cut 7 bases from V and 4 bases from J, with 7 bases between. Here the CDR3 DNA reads TGTGCCAGCACTGGGGGTAATGAAAAACTGTTTTTT. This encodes CASTGGNEKLFF.

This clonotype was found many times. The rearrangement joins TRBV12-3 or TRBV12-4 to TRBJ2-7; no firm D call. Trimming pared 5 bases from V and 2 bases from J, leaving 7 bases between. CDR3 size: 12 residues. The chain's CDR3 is CASSRVTYEQYF. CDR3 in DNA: TGTGCCAGCAGTAGGGTAACCTACGAGCAGTACTTC.